This TCR beta chain originates from a study of vaccination and CD4 T cells after COVID-19. About the study: Convalescent study patients returned SARS-CoV-2 positive nasal swab PCR results, with fewer than 10 mild cases and one severe. Spike peptides, overlapping and drawn from SARS-CoV-2, HCoV-NL63, HCoV-OC43 and HCoV-229E, were used to stimulate cells. Broader study findings: The researchers studied relatively few convalescent patients and omitted early post-infection timepoints. Spike mono-reactivity was evident in 304 of the 307 vaccine-specific clones derived from convalescent patients.

Noted treatment: roughly 11-day PBMC culture with coronavirus spike peptide pools or control peptides (ViraFEST assay). With regard to this clonotype: What it binds is not known.

Cultured CD4+ T cell DNA was sequenced using the Oncomine TCR Beta short-read assay. TCRdb redid the calling of the PCR reads with MiXCR, one entry per CDR3 protein. In the table there are some 15,000 distinct CDR3 sequences, approximately 52% of which are singletons. This clonotype was sampled from a human donor who had recovered from COVID-19. Sequencing was done on a sample of CD4+ T cells from blood, cultured in vitro.

CDR3 sequence: CATSPVPGQSFRIYGYTF. CDR3 nucleotide sequence: TGTGCCACCTCCCCTGTCCCGGGACAAAGTTTTCGAATTTATGGCTACACCTTC. This chain uses TRBV6-1 with TRBJ1-2, with a tentative D call TRBD1 (6 bases). V lost 10 bases and J 5 bases, leaving 32 bases between the germline ends. Germline assignment: CDR1 MNHNS and CDR2 SASEGT. The CDR3 consists of 18 residues.